The clone carrying this TCR beta chain has a handful of counts. No antigen is known for it. Alongside a J-beta primer mix, a sample-barcoded 5' primer served in a second PCR lasting roughly 6 to 11 cycles. Every single cDNA molecule received a tag from a template-switch adaptor with 12 random nucleotides. TCRdb passed the 5' RACE reads through MiXCR, listing each CDR3 protein once. This sample carries roughly 800,000 distinct CDR3 sequences, about 36% of them seen once, and the ten largest clones take 10% to 15%. This sample is drawn from a study of blood T cells in healthy people across ages. Study-level results: TCR beta diversity per million T cells fell roughly linearly with age.

Total RNA, at least 6 micrograms per sample, came from PBMCs. Germline-derived CDR1 and CDR2 are SEHNR and FQNEAQ (reference sequence). This CDR3 has 18 amino acids. The V end lost 2 bases, the J end lost 0 bases, and 19 bases lay between the germline ends. The J gene is TRBJ1-2, the V gene TRBV7-9, with D possibly TRBD1 on 5 matching bases. This clonotype was sampled from a man in his late teens or twenties in good health. The sequencing input was blood. The CDR3 bases are TGTGCCAGCAGCTTACGTACCGGGACGGAACCTTCTAACTATGGCTACACCTTC. It translates to CASSLRTGTEPSNYGYTF.